The sequence of this T cell receptor beta chain was determined in a study of shared clonotypes between healthy human individuals. This CDR3 has 15 residues. CDR1 is SGHDN and CDR2 is FVKESK in the germline V gene. J lost 5 bases, V lost 5 bases, and 6 bases had no gene match. The study, taken as a whole, reports: Represented diversity, genetic and exposure-history alike, was limited by few donors.

About this clone: Its antigen is not identified.

Every donor, a Caucasian adult, lived in Nashville, Tennessee. Authors' processing steps: Junction-only immunoSEQ data arrived without quality scores, meaning filtering differed. The method was immunoSEQ multiplex PCR; TCRdb's version includes in-frame clones alone and lacks a portion of them. Clonal size and the V and J genes are those of that table, whereas D and trimming came from the DNA. The sample includes over 1.4 million clones, about 96% of them seen just once. Sequenced: naive CD4+ T cells sorted from blood. The sample's subset: CD45RA+ positively selected. The chain couples TRBV14 to TRBJ2-3, with TRBD1 identical over 11 bases. The source is a man aged 30 to 39 in good health. The CDR3 region has the DNA TGTGCCAGCAGCGCCGGGACAGGGGGGGTAGATACGCAGTATTTT. It specifies CASSAGTGGVDTQYF.